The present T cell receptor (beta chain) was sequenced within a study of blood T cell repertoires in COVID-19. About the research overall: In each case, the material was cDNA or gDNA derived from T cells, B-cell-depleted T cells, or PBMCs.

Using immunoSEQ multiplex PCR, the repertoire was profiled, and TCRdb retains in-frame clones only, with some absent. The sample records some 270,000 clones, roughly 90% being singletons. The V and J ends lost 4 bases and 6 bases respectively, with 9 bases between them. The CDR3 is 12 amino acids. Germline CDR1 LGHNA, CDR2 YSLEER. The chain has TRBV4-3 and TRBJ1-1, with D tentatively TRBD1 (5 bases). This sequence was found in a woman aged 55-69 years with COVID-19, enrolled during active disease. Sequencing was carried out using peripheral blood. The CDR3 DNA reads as TGCGCCAGCAGCCTGGGGGGGGCTGAAGCTTTCTTT. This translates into CASSLGGAEAFF.